These T cell receptor beta chains were read from a single sample in a study of cytomegalovirus exposure and HLA in healthy donors. The table came from immunoSEQ multiplex PCR; TCRdb's copy has only in-frame clones and leaves some out. This repertoire shows nearly 200,000 clones, about 87% found once; its top ten account for 1% to 1.5%. Source material: PBMCs. These receptors were obtained from a man aged 25 to 40 in good health and CMV-seronegative. CDR3s include the opening cysteine and the closing phenylalanine or tryptophan. A D gene is named only where the DNA matches it firmly. Expanded clones are given a class, and other clones once, few, many or no size at all.

D: -; J: TRBJ2-7; V: TRBV18; length: 13; size: -; CDR3: CASSPGPGDEQYF; DNA: TGTGCCAGCTCACCCGGTCCGGGGGACGAGCAGTACTTC
D: TRBD1; J: TRBJ2-1; V: TRBV7-6; length: 14; size: few; CDR3: CASSYSGTANEQFF; DNA: TGTGCCAGCAGCTACTCAGGGACAGCTAATGAGCAGTTCTTC
D: -; J: TRBJ2-5; V: TRBV11-2; length: 15; size: -; CDR3: CASSLGGDSQETQYF; DNA: TGTGCCAGCAGCTTAGGAGGGGACTCTCAAGAGACCCAGTACTTC
D: -; J: TRBJ2-7; V: TRBV5-6; length: 15; size: -; CDR3: CASSLWLASASEQYF; DNA: TGTGCCAGCAGCTTGTGGCTAGCGTCCGCTTCCGAGCAGTACTTC
D: TRBD1; J: TRBJ2-2; V: TRBV11-2; length: 18; size: -; CDR3: CASSLDMSGQGATGELFF; DNA: TGTGCCAGCAGCTTAGATATGTCAGGACAGGGGGCGACCGGGGAGCTGTTTTTT
D: -; J: TRBJ2-5; V: TRBV4-1; length: 14; size: -; CDR3: CASSHTEPQKTQYF; DNA: TGCGCCAGCAGCCATACCGAACCCCAGAAGACCCAGTACTTC
D: -; J: TRBJ2-1; V: TRBV5-4; length: 12; size: -; CDR3: CASRLEANEQFF; DNA: TGTGCCAGCAGACTGGAGGCCAATGAGCAGTTCTTC
D: -; J: TRBJ1-4; V: TRBV7-9; length: 13; size: -; CDR3: CASSPQTNEKLFF; DNA: TGTGCCAGCAGCCCACAAACTAATGAAAAACTGTTTTTT
D: TRBD1; J: TRBJ2-1; V: TRBV11-3; length: 15; size: -; CDR3: CASTDRDRGRNEQFF; DNA: TGTGCCAGCACCGACCGGGACAGGGGGAGGAATGAGCAGTTCTTC
D: -; J: TRBJ1-1; V: TRBV5-1; length: 14; size: -; CDR3: CASSLGTLNTEAFF; DNA: TGCGCCAGCAGCCTCGGGACACTGAACACTGAAGCTTTCTTT
D: -; J: TRBJ2-5; V: TRBV4-1; length: 14; size: -; CDR3: CASSQDSYQETQYF; DNA: TGCGCCAGCAGCCAAGATTCCTACCAAGAGACCCAGTACTTC
D: TRBD1; J: TRBJ1-2; V: TRBV7-9; length: 12; size: -; CDR3: CSSSRQGYGYTF; DNA: TGTTCCAGCAGCCGACAGGGCTATGGCTACACCTTC
D: TRBD2; J: TRBJ2-3; V: TRBV7-9; length: 16; size: -; CDR3: CASSPGGNTGYHTQYF; DNA: TGTGCCAGCAGCCCCGGGGGGAACACTGGGTATCATACGCAGTATTTT
D: TRBD2; J: TRBJ2-5; V: TRBV30; length: 15; size: -; CDR3: CALNLAGGWGETQYF; DNA: TGTGCGCTTAACCTAGCGGGAGGTTGGGGAGAGACCCAGTACTTC
D: TRBD1; J: TRBJ1-3; V: TRBV7-9; length: 14; size: -; CDR3: CASHPGTAGNTIYF; DNA: TGTGCCAGTCACCCCGGGACAGCAGGAAACACCATATATTTT
D: TRBD1; J: TRBJ2-5; V: TRBV5-6; length: 16; size: -; CDR3: CASSLGLGQGRETQYF; DNA: TGTGCCAGCAGCTTGGGCCTGGGACAGGGGCGAGAGACCCAGTACTTC
D: TRBD1; J: TRBJ1-1; V: TRBV6-1; length: 12; size: -; CDR3: CASSQGGTEAFF; DNA: TGTGCCAGCAGTCAGGGGGGCACTGAAGCTTTCTTT
D: TRBD2; J: TRBJ2-2; V: TRBV25-1; length: 15; size: -; CDR3: CASSPGLVYSGELFF; DNA: TGTGCCAGCAGTCCGGGACTAGTCTATTCCGGGGAGCTGTTTTTT
D: -; J: TRBJ2-7; V: TRBV5-1; length: 19; size: -; CDR3: CASSPDRGPSGASSYEQYF; DNA: TGCGCCAGCAGCCCGGACAGGGGCCCTAGCGGGGCAAGCTCCTACGAGCAGTACTTC
D: -; J: TRBJ2-5; V: TRBV5-4; length: 13; size: -; CDR3: CASSLGVKETQYF; DNA: TGTGCCAGCAGCTTGGGCGTTAAAGAGACCCAGTACTTC
D: -; J: TRBJ1-5; V: TRBV19; length: 15; size: -; CDR3: CASSTTAYSNQPQHF; DNA: TGTGCCAGTAGTACAACAGCATATAGCAATCAGCCCCAGCATTTT
D: TRBD1; J: TRBJ2-2; V: TRBV19; length: 13; size: -; CDR3: CASSDRGTGELFF; DNA: TGTGCCAGTAGCGACAGGGGGACCGGGGAGCTGTTTTTT
D: -; J: TRBJ2-1; V: TRBV12-5; length: 13; size: -; CDR3: CASGGGVRNEQFF; DNA: TGTGCTAGTGGTGGGGGCGTACGCAATGAGCAGTTCTTC
D: -; J: TRBJ2-7; V: TRBV4-1; length: 13; size: -; CDR3: CASSQDFSYEQYF; DNA: TGCGCCAGCAGCCAAGATTTCAGCTACGAGCAGTACTTC
D: -; J: TRBJ2-1; V: TRBV30; length: 13; size: -; CDR3: CAWSRERSNEQFF; DNA: TGTGCCTGGAGCCGGGAGCGGAGCAATGAGCAGTTCTTC
D: -; J: TRBJ2-1; V: TRBV7-2; length: 15; size: -; CDR3: CASSFGVLMGNEQFF; DNA: TGTGCCAGCAGCTTCGGGGTACTGATGGGGAATGAGCAGTTCTTC
D: TRBD1; J: TRBJ1-4; V: TRBV28; length: 16; size: -; CDR3: CASSLHGTGTNEKLFF; DNA: TGTGCCAGCAGTCTCCACGGGACAGGAACAAATGAAAAACTGTTTTTT
D: -; J: TRBJ2-3; V: TRBV10-3; length: 13; size: -; CDR3: CAISDRGSDTQYF; DNA: TGTGCCATCAGTGACAGGGGCTCAGATACGCAGTATTTT
D: TRBD2; J: TRBJ2-1; V: TRBV7-8; length: 17; size: -; CDR3: CASSLVTDLAGVNEQFF; DNA: TGTGCCAGCAGCTTAGTTACCGACCTAGCGGGAGTCAATGAGCAGTTCTTC
D: -; J: TRBJ1-1; V: TRBV30; length: 15; size: -; CDR3: CAWSWGGETNTEAFF; DNA: TGTGCCTGGAGTTGGGGTGGGGAGACTAACACTGAAGCTTTCTTT
D: TRBD2; J: TRBJ2-7; V: TRBV6-5; length: 13; size: once; CDR3: CASSYGGGPEQYF; DNA: TGTGCCAGCAGTTACGGGGGGGGTCCCGAGCAGTACTTC
D: -; J: TRBJ1-2; V: TRBV6-1; length: 15; size: -; CDR3: CASNLSRMDFYGYTF; DNA: TGTGCCAGCAACCTAAGCCGAATGGACTTCTATGGCTACACCTTC
D: TRBD1; J: TRBJ1-2; V: TRBV7-9; length: 13; size: -; CDR3: CASSPTGVYGYTF; DNA: TGTGCCAGCAGCCCCACAGGGGTCTATGGCTACACCTTC
D: TRBD1; J: TRBJ2-1; V: TRBV19; length: 24; size: -; CDR3: CASSQPFEDRTWRSDLSSYNEQFF; DNA: TGTGCCAGTAGTCAACCGTTCGAGGACAGGACCTGGCGGAGCGATTTAAGCTCCTACAATGAGCAGTTCTTC
D: -; J: TRBJ2-1; V: TRBV7-9; length: 12; size: -; CDR3: CASSLAVTEQFF; DNA: TGTGCCAGCAGCTTAGCCGTGACAGAGCAGTTCTTC
D: -; J: TRBJ2-1; V: TRBV5-4; length: 13; size: -; CDR3: CASSPENYNEQFF; DNA: TGTGCCAGCAGCCCAGAAAATTACAATGAGCAGTTCTTC
D: -; J: TRBJ1-4; V: TRBV28; length: 12; size: -; CDR3: CASSLGGEKLFF; DNA: TGTGCCAGCAGTCTAGGGGGAGAAAAATTGTTTTTT
D: -; J: TRBJ1-5; V: TRBV13; length: 12; size: -; CDR3: CASSLYNQPQHF; DNA: TGTGCCAGCAGCCTATACAATCAGCCCCAGCATTTT
D: -; J: TRBJ2-2; V: TRBV29-1; length: 16; size: -; CDR3: CSVGTTGTVNTGELFF; DNA: TGCAGCGTTGGCACCACCGGGACTGTGAACACCGGGGAGCTGTTTTTT
D: -; J: TRBJ1-2; V: TRBV5-4; length: 13; size: -; CDR3: CASSLSGAYGYTF; DNA: TGTGCCAGCAGCTTGTCGGGTGCCTATGGCTACACCTTC
D: TRBD1; J: TRBJ1-3; V: TRBV7-9; length: 18; size: -; CDR3: CASSLAAVRDSSGNTIYF; DNA: TGTGCCAGCAGCTTAGCCGCAGTCCGGGACAGCTCTGGAAACACCATATATTTT
D: -; J: TRBJ2-5; V: TRBV18; length: 14; size: -; CDR3: CASSPPPGQETQYF; DNA: TGTGCCAGCTCACCACCGCCAGGACAAGAGACCCAGTACTTC
D: TRBD1; J: TRBJ1-5; V: TRBV28; length: 16; size: -; CDR3: CASSSSDRDGNQPQHF; DNA: TGTGCCAGCAGTTCATCAGACAGGGATGGTAATCAGCCCCAGCATTTT
D: -; J: TRBJ2-5; V: TRBV11-2; length: 12; size: once; CDR3: CASSLDRETQYF; DNA: TGTGCCAGCAGCTTAGATCGGGAGACCCAGTACTTC
D: -; J: TRBJ2-1; V: TRBV6-6; length: 15; size: few; CDR3: CASSYSGLGDNEQFF; DNA: TGTGCCAGCAGTTACTCGGGGTTGGGAGACAATGAGCAGTTCTTC
D: TRBD2; J: TRBJ2-3; V: TRBV19; length: 18; size: -; CDR3: CASSGGTSGTPSTDTQYF; DNA: TGTGCCAGTAGCGGAGGGACTAGCGGGACCCCAAGCACAGATACGCAGTATTTT
D: TRBD2; J: TRBJ2-3; V: TRBV19; length: 18; size: -; CDR3: CASSSPGWTSGSTDTQYF; DNA: TGTGCCAGTAGTTCCCCAGGTTGGACTAGCGGTAGCACAGATACGCAGTATTTT
D: TRBD1; J: TRBJ1-4; V: TRBV19; length: 12; size: once; CDR3: CASSLQGAELFF; DNA: TGTGCCAGTAGTTTACAGGGGGCGGAACTGTTTTTT
D: -; J: TRBJ1-3; V: TRBV6-5; length: 14; size: -; CDR3: CASSYSSSGNTIYF; DNA: TGTGCCAGCAGTTACTCGAGTTCTGGAAACACCATATATTTT
D: TRBD1; J: TRBJ1-2; V: TRBV7-9; length: 14; size: -; CDR3: CASSSWDRASLYTF; DNA: TGTGCCAGCAGCTCCTGGGACAGGGCTTCCCTATACACCTTC
D: -; J: TRBJ2-2; V: TRBV11-2; length: 13; size: -; CDR3: CASSARGTGELFF; DNA: TGTGCCAGCAGCGCCAGGGGCACCGGGGAGCTGTTTTTT
D: TRBD2; J: TRBJ2-7; V: TRBV7-9; length: 15; size: -; CDR3: CASSGASGQSYEQYF; DNA: TGTGCCAGCAGTGGGGCTAGCGGGCAATCCTACGAGCAGTACTTC
D: -; J: TRBJ1-1; V: TRBV2; length: 14; size: -; CDR3: CASSEAVMNTEAFF; DNA: TGTGCCAGCAGTGAGGCTGTAATGAACACTGAAGCTTTCTTT
D: TRBD1; J: TRBJ2-7; V: TRBV28; length: 17; size: -; CDR3: CASSGTPGQGWIYEQYF; DNA: TGTGCCAGCAGTGGCACCCCGGGACAGGGGTGGATCTACGAGCAGTACTTC
D: TRBD1; J: TRBJ2-7; V: TRBV6-4; length: 13; size: -; CDR3: CASSKTGIHEQYF; DNA: TGTGCCAGCAGCAAGACAGGGATCCACGAGCAGTACTTC